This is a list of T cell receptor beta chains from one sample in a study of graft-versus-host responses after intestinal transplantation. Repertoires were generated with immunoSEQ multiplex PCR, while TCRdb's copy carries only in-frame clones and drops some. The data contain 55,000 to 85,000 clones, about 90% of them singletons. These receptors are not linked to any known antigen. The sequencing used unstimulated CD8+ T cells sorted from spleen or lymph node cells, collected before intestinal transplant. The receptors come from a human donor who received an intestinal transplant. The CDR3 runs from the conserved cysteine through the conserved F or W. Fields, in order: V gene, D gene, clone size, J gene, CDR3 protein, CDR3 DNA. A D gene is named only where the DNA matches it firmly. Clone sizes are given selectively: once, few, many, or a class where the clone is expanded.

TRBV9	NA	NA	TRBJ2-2	CASRDSSNTGELFF	TGTGCCAGCCGGGACTCCTCGAACACCGGGGAGCTGTTTTTT
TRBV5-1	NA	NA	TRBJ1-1	CASSLAQGWDTEAFF	TGCGCCAGCAGCTTGGCACAGGGTTGGGACACTGAAGCTTTCTTT
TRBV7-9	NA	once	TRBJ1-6	CASSDARTPNSPLHF	TGTGCCAGCAGCGATGCCAGGACACCTAATTCACCCCTCCACTTT
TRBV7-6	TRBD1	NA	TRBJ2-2	CASSFGTGNTGELFF	TGTGCCAGCAGCTTCGGGACAGGGAACACCGGGGAGCTGTTTTTT
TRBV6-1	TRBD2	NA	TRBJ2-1	CASSPPGGYNEQFF	TGTGCCAGCAGCCCCCCGGGAGGATACAATGAGCAGTTCTTC
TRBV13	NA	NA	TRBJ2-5	CASRRGVGTAAETQYF	TGTGCCAGCAGACGAGGGGTGGGGACTGCGGCGGAGACCCAGTACTTC
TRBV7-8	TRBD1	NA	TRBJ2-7	CASSQPGGYEQYF	TGTGCCAGCAGCCAACCAGGGGGCTACGAGCAGTACTTC
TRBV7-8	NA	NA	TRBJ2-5	CASSSREGATETQYF	TGTGCCAGCAGCTCCCGGGAGGGGGCTACTGAGACCCAGTACTTC
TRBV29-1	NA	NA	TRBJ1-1	CSVRGAEAFF	TGCAGCGTTAGGGGCGCTGAAGCTTTCTTT
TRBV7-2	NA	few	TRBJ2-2	CASSVDLTAGELFF	TGTGCCAGCAGCGTTGACTTGACTGCCGGGGAGCTGTTTTTT
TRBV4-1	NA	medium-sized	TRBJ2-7	CASSQESHDSYEQYF	TGCGCCAGCAGCCAAGAGAGTCATGACTCCTACGAGCAGTACTTC
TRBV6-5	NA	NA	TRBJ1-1	CASSRSGRSNTEAFF	TGTGCCAGCAGCCGAAGCGGACGGTCGAACACTGAAGCTTTCTTT
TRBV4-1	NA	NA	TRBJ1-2	CASSQDNRANGYTF	TGCGCCAGCAGCCAAGACAACAGGGCTAATGGCTACACCTTC
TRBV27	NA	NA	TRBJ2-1	CASSSFQEGSSYNEQFF	TGTGCCAGCAGTTCCTTTCAGGAGGGGAGCTCCTACAATGAGCAGTTCTTC
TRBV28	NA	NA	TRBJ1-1	CASSFRGIGTEAFF	TGTGCCAGCAGTTTTCGGGGAATCGGTACTGAAGCTTTCTTT
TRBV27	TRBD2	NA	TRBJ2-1	CASSFGAAGLGNEQFF	TGTGCCAGCAGTTTTGGCGCAGCGGGGTTGGGGAATGAGCAGTTCTTC
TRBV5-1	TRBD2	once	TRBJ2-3	CASSSRLAGDFTDTQYF	TGCGCCAGCAGCTCAAGACTAGCGGGAGACTTCACAGATACGCAGTATTTT
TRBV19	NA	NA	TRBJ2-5	CASSVRETQYF	TGTGCCAGTAGCGTCCGGGAGACCCAGTACTTC
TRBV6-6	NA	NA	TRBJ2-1	CASSSFDLSWDNEQFF	TGTGCCAGCAGTTCCTTCGACTTGTCCTGGGACAATGAGCAGTTCTTC
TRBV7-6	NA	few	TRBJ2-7	CASSLEWRPQPYEQYF	TGTGCCAGCAGCTTAGAGTGGCGGCCTCAACCCTACGAGCAGTACTTC
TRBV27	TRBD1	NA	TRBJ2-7	CASSRGTGDYEQYF	TGTGCCAGCAGTAGGGGGACAGGTGACTACGAGCAGTACTTC
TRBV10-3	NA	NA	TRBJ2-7	CAITDPGIRGNEQYF	TGTGCCATCACCGACCCAGGGATAAGAGGTAACGAGCAGTACTTC
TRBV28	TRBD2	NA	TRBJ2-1	CASSSGLAGGYNEQFF	TGTGCCAGCAGTAGCGGACTAGCGGGGGGGTACAATGAGCAGTTCTTC
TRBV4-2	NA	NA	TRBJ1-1	CASSQGEGVNTEAFF	TGTGCCAGCAGCCAAGGAGAAGGGGTGAACACTGAAGCTTTCTTT
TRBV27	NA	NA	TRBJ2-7	CASSFGASYEQYF	TGTGCCAGCAGTTTTGGGGCCTCCTACGAGCAGTACTTC
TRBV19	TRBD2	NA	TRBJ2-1	CASSMELAANEQFF	TGTGCCAGTAGTATGGAGCTAGCGGCAAATGAGCAGTTCTTC
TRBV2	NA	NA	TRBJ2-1	CASSVGGSSYNEQFF	TGTGCCAGCAGTGTGGGGGGTAGCTCCTACAATGAGCAGTTCTTC
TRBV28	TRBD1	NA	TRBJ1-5	CASSFILTGAFPQHF	TGTGCCAGCAGTTTTATATTGACAGGGGCGTTTCCCCAGCATTTT
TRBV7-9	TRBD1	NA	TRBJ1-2	CASSSGDRGVYGYTF	TGTGCCAGCAGCTCAGGTGACAGGGGAGTCTATGGCTACACCTTC
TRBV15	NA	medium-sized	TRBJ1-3	CATSRLPREHADGNTIYF	TGTGCCACCAGCAGACTCCCCCGGGAACATGCAGACGGAAACACCATATATTTT
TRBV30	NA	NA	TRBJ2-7	CAWYRNREKGEQYF	TGTGCCTGGTACAGAAACAGGGAGAAGGGCGAGCAGTACTTC
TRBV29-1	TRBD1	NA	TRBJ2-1	CSTRQGLLNEQFF	TGCAGCACCCGACAGGGGTTATTAAATGAGCAGTTCTTC
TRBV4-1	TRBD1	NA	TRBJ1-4	CASSQVRDRDEEKLFF	TGCGCCAGCAGCCAAGTACGGGACAGGGATGAAGAAAAACTGTTTTTT
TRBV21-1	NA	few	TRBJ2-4	CASSNWTGTLAKNIQYF	TGTGCCAGCAGCAATTGGACAGGGACGTTGGCCAAAAACATTCAGTACTTC
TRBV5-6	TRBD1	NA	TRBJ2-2	CASSWGQGSLPGELFF	TGTGCCAGCAGCTGGGGACAGGGGTCGTTACCCGGGGAGCTGTTTTTT
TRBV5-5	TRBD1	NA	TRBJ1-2	CASSWTGEANYGYTF	TGTGCCAGCAGCTGGACAGGGGAGGCTAACTATGGCTACACCTTC
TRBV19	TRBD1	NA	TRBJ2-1	CASSPGQGNEQFF	TGTGCCAGTAGCCCGGGACAGGGCAATGAGCAGTTCTTC
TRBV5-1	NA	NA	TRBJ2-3	CASMLAGVTDTQYF	TGCGCCAGCATGTTGGCAGGTGTCACAGATACGCAGTATTTT
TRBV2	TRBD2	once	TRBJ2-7	CASSLGEGLIYEQYF	TGTGCCAGCAGTCTCGGGGAGGGACTCATCTACGAGCAGTACTTC
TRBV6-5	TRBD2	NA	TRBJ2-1	CASSLSGGASNEQFF	TGTGCCAGCAGTTTGAGCGGGGGGGCGTCCAATGAGCAGTTCTTC
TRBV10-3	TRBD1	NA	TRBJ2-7	CAISRTGGSKVAFYEQYF	TGTGCCATCAGTCGGACAGGGGGTTCTAAGGTGGCCTTCTACGAGCAGTACTTC
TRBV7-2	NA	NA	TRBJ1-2	CASSLARRGAGYTF	TGTGCCAGCAGCTTAGCGCGTAGGGGTGCGGGCTACACCTTC